This TCR beta chain was identified during a study of T cell repertoires in aging, cancer and after chemotherapy. Study background: Glioblastoma patients receiving temozolomide-based therapy gave paired samples before and after chemotherapy. Millions of TCR reads were in the whole dataset.

The V gene's germline CDR1 is LNHDA and CDR2 SQIVND (reference sequence). V was cut by 5 bases and J by 1 base, with 14 bases left in between. CDR3 length: 15 residues. Amplification of TCR beta used genomic DNA extracted from peripheral blood. TRB rearrangements spanning V, D and J were amplified using mixed TRB-A/B primers. TCRdb re-derived calls from the multiplex PCR reads in MiXCR, one entry per CDR3 protein. Of 1,100 or so distinct CDR3 sequences listed, about a quarter are singletons. This clonotype is classed as medium-sized. The rearrangement links TRBV19 to TRBJ1-1; maybe TRBD1 (6 bases). This receptor was obtained from a human donor with a solid tumor. Sequenced sample: blood. This chain's CDR3 is CASSVRGAWNTEAFF. The CDR3 DNA follows: TGTGCCAGTAGTGTCAGGGGCGCGTGGAACACTGAAGCTTTCTTT.